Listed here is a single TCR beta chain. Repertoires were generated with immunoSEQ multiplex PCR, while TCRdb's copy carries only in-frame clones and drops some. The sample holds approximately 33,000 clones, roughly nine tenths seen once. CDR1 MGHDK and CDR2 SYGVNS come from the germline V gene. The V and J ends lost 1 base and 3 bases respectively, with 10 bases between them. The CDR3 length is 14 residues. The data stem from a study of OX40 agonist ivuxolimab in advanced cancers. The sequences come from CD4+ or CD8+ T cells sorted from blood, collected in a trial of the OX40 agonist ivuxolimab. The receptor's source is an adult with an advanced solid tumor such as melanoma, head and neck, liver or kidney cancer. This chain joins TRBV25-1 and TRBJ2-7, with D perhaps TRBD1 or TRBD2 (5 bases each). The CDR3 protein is CASSEFPGGYEQYF. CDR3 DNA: TGTGCCAGCAGTGAATTTCCTGGGGGCTACGAGCAGTACTTC.